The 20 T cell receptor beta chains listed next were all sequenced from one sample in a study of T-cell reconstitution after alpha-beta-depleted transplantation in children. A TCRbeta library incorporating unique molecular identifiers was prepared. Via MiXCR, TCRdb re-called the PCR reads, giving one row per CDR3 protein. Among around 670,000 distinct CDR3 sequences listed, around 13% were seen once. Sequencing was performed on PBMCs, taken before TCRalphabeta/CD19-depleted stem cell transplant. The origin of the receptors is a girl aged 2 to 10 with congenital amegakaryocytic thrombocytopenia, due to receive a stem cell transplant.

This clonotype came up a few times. CDR3: CSARTLGLAVVETQYF. DNA for the CDR3: TGCAGTGCTAGAACCTTGGGACTAGCGGTAGTGGAGACCCAGTACTTC. The chain carries TRBV20-1 and TRBJ2-5; TRBD2 agrees at 11 bases. CDR3 size: 16 residues. The J segment lost 5 bases and the V segment lost 2 bases, leaving 10 bases of the junction unmatched. Germline V gene sequence: CDR1 DFQATT, CDR2 SNEGSKA (reference sequence).

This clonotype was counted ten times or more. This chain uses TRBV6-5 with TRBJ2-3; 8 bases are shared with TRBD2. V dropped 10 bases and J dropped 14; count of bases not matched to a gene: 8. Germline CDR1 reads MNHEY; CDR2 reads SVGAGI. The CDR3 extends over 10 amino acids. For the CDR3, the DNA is TGTGCCACCTTGGGGACTAGACCGTATTTT. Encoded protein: CATLGTRPYF.

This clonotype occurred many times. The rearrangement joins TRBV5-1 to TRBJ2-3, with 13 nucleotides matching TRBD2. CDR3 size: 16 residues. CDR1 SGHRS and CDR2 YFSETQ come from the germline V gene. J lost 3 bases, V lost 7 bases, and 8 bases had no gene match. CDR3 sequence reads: CASEPMGLAGTDTQYF. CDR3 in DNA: TGCGCCAGCGAACCTATGGGACTAGCGGGGACAGATACGCAGTATTTT. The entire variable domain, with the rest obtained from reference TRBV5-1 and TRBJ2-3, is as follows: KAGVTQTPRYLIKTRGQQVTLSCSPISGHRSVSWYQQTPGQGLQFLFEYFSETQRNKGNFPGRFSGRQFSNSRSEMNVSTLELGDSALYLCASEPMGLAGTDTQYFGPGTRLTVL.

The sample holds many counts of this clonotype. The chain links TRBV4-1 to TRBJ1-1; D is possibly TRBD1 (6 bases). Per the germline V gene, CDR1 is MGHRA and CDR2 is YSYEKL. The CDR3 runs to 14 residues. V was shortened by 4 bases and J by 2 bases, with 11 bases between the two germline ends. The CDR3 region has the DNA TGCGCCAGCAGCCCCCCAGGGGAAAACACTGAAGCTTTCTTT. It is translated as CASSPPGENTEAFF.

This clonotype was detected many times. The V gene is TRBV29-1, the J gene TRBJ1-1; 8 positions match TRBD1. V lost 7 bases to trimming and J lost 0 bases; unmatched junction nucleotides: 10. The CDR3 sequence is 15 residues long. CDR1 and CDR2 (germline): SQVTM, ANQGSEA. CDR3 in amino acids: CSGHRGTTMNTEAFF. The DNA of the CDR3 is TGCAGCGGACACAGGGGGACGACCATGAACACTGAAGCTTTCTTT. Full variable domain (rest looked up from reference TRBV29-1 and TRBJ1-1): SAVISQKPSRDICQRGTSLTIQCQVDSQVTMMFWYRQQPGQSLTLIATANQGSEATYESGFVIDKFPISRPNLTFSTLTVSNMSPEDSSIYLCSGHRGTTMNTEAFFGQGTRLTVV.

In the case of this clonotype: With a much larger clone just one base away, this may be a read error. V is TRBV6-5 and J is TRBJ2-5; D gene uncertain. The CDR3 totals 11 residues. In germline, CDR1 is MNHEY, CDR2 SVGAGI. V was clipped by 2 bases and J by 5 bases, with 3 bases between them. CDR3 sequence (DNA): TGTGCCAGCAGTTACGTGGAGACCCAGTACTTC. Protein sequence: CASSYVETQYF.

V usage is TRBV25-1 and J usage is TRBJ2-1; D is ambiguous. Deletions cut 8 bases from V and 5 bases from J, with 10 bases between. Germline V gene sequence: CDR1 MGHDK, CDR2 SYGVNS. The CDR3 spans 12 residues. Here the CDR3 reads CASLMENNEQFF. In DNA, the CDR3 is TGTGCCAGCCTTATGGAAAACAATGAGCAGTTCTTC.

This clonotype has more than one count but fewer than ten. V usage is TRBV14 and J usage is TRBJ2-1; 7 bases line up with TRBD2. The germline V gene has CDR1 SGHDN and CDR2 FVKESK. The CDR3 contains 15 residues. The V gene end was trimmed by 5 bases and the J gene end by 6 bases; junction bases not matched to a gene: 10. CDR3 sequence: CASSTRAGEINEQFF. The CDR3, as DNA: TGTGCCAGCAGCACGCGGGCGGGAGAGATCAATGAGCAGTTCTTC.

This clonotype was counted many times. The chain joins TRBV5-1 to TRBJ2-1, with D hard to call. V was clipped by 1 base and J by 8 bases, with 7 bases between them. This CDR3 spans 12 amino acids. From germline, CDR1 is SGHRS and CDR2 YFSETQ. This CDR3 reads CASSLKRDEQFF. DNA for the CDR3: TGCGCCAGCAGCTTGAAAAGGGATGAGCAGTTCTTC.

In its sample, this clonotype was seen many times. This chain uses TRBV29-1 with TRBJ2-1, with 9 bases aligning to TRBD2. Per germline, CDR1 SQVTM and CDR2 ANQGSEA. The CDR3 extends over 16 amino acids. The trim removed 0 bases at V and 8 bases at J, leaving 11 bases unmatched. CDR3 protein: CSVEDQRGAPLHEQFF. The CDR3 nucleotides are TGCAGCGTTGAAGATCAGCGGGGGGCCCCGCTCCATGAGCAGTTCTTC.

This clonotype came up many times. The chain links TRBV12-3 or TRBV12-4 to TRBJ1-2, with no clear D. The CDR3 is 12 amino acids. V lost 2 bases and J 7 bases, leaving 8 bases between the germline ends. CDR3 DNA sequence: TGTGCCAGCAGTTTATGGCACTCTGGCTACACCTTC. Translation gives CASSLWHSGYTF.

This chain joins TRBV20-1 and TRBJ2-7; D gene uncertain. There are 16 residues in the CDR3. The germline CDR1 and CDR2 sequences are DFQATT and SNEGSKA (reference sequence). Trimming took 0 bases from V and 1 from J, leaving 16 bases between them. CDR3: CSAREVFDRLSYEQYF. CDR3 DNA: TGCAGTGCTAGAGAAGTCTTTGACCGCCTTTCCTACGAGCAGTACTTC.

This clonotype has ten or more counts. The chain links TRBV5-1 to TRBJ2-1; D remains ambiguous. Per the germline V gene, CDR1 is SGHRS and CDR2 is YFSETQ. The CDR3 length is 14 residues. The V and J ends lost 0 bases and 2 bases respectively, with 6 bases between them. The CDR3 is CASSLELTYNEQFF. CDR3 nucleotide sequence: TGCGCCAGCAGCTTGGAACTAACCTACAATGAGCAGTTCTTC.

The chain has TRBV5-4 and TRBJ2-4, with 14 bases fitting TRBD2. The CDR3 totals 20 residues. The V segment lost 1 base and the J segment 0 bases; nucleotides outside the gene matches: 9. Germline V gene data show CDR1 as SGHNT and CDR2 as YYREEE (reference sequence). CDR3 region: CASSLTGLAGVVSAKNIQYF. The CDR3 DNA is TGTGCCAGCAGCTTGACGGGACTAGCGGGAGTTGTATCAGCCAAAAACATTCAGTACTTC.

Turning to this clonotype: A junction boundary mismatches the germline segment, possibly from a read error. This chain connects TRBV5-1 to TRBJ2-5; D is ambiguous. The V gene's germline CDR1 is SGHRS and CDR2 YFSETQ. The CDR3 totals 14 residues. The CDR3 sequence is CASGLVVPQETQYF. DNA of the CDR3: TGCGCCAGCGGCTTGGTGGTTCCGCAAGAGACCCAGTACTTC.

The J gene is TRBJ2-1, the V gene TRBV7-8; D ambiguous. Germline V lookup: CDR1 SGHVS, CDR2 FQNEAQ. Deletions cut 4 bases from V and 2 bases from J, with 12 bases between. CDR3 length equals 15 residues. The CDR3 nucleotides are TGTGCCAGCAGCTCAGATGAGGTTCCCTACAATGAGCAGTTCTTC. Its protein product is CASSSDEVPYNEQFF.

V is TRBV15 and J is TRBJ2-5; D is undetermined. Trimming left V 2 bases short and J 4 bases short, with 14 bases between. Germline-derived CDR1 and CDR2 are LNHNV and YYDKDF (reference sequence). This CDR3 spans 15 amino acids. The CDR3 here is CATSRHGVLRETQYF. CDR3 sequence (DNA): TGTGCCACCAGCAGACATGGGGTATTGAGAGAGACCCAGTACTTC. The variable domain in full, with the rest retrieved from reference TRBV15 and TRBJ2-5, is DAMVIQNPRYQVTQFGKPVTLSCSQTLNHNVMYWYQQKSSQAPKLLFHYYDKDFNNEADTPDNFQSRRPNTSFCFLDIRSPGLGDTAMYLCATSRHGVLRETQYFGPGTRLLVL.

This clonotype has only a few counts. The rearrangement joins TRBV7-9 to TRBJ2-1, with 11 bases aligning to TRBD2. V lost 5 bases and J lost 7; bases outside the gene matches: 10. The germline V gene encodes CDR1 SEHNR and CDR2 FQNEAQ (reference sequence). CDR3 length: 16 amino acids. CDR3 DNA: TGTGCCAGCAGCCAAACGATGACTAGCGGGACTAATGAGCAGTTCTTC. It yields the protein CASSQTMTSGTNEQFF.

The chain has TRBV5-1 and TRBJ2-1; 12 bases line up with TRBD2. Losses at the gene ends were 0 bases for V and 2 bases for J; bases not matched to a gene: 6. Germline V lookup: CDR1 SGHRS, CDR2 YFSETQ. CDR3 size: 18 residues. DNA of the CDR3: TGCGCCAGCAGCTTGGAGGCTAGCGGGAGGGCCGCCTACAATGAGCAGTTCTTC. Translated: CASSLEASGRAAYNEQFF.

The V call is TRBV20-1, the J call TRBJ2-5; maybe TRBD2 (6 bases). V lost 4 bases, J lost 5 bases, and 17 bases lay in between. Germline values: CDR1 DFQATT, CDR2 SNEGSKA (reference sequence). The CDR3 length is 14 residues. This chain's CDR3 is CSANLRRAGETQYF. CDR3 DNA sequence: TGCAGTGCTAATCTCCGGAGGGCCGGGGAGACCCAGTACTTC.